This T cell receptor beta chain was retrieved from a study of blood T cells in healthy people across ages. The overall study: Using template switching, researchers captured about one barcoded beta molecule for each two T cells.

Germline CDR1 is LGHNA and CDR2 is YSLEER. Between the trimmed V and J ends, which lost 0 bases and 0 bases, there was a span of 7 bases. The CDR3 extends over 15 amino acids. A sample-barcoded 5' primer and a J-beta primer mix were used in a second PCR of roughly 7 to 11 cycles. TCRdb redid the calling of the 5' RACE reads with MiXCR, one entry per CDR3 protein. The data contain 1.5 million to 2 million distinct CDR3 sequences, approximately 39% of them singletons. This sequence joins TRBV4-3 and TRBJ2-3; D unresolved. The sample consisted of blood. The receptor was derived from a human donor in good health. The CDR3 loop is CASSQDASSTDTQYF. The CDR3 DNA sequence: TGCGCCAGCAGCCAAGACGCCTCTAGCACAGATACGCAGTATTTT.